This TCR beta chain was sequenced for a study of Ad26.COV2.S vaccination and SARS-CoV-2 variants. Study summary: In the COV1001 trial, the donor was in the Ad26.COV2.S arm. In the study, Ad26.COV2.S was injected intramuscularly once, or twice 56 days apart.

Points from the study as a whole: Substantial breadth in spike-specific CD8+ and CD4+ T cell responses was reportedly seen after vaccination.

Treatment here: roughly 19 received Ad26.COV2.S at low or high dose, single or two shots; a few received placebo; per-sample allocation not given. Repertoires come from day 63 after the first vaccine or placebo injection. Vaccination employed an Ad26 vector expressing the Wuhan-strain SARS-CoV-2 spike. As regards this clone: Antigen unknown.

Sequencing used immunoSEQ multiplex PCR; TCRdb keeps in-frame clones, though not all of them. This sample has hundreds of thousands of clones, with 86% found just once. Trimming shortened V by 5 bases and J by 3 bases, and 17 bases separated the two germline ends. The CDR3 spans 16 residues. Germline V gives CDR1 SGHTA, CDR2 FQGNSA. The receptor was isolated from a person between 18 and 65 years old who received the Ad26.COV2.S COVID-19 vaccine or a placebo. The gene calls are TRBV7-2 and TRBJ2-1, with D maybe TRBD1 (6 bases). The sequencing used peripheral blood, collected in a trial of Ad26.COV2.S vaccine versus placebo. The CDR3 protein is CASSPWKRTVYNEQFF. CDR3 DNA sequence: TGTGCCAGCAGCCCCTGGAAGAGGACAGTCTACAATGAGCAGTTCTTC.